Each of the 20 T cell receptor beta chains below was sequenced from the same sample in a study of OX40 agonist ivuxolimab in advanced cancers. Measured with immunoSEQ multiplex PCR; TCRdb has only the in-frame clones, and not every one. The sample includes around 60,000 clones, about 86% of them seen just once. This specimen consisted of CD4+ or CD8+ T cells sorted from blood, obtained in a trial of the OX40 agonist ivuxolimab. These receptors were taken from an adult with an advanced solid tumor such as melanoma, head and neck, liver or kidney cancer.

The rearrangement links TRBV7-9 to TRBJ1-3, with D possibly matching TRBD1 (6 bases). Trimming shortened V by 5 bases and J by 3 bases, and 17 bases separated the two germline ends. This CDR3 has 16 residues. Germline CDR1 SEHNR, CDR2 FQNEAQ (reference sequence). The CDR3 loop reads CASSPLDRHLGNTIYF. CDR3 bases: TGTGCCAGCAGCCCGCTGGACAGACACCTTGGAAACACCATATATTTT.

The V gene is TRBV6-1, the J gene TRBJ1-1; D ambiguous. CDR1 is MNHNS, CDR2 SASEGT, per germline. The CDR3 length is 13 residues. The germline V and J ends were trimmed by 3 bases and 1 base, with 6 bases remaining between them. In DNA form, the CDR3 reads TGTGCCAGCAGTGATAAGAAGAACACTGAAGCTTTCTTT. It specifies CASSDKKNTEAFF.

This sequence joins TRBV25-1 and TRBJ1-6, with D unresolved. This CDR3 spans 17 amino acids. The germline V gene encodes CDR1 MGHDK and CDR2 SYGVNS. V gave up 3 bases and J gave up 9 bases, with 21 bases separating them. Written as DNA, the CDR3 is TGTGCCAGCAGTGATGGTGCAGTTTCTCGATCTAGTTCACCCCTCCACTTT. Translation: CASSDGAVSRSSSPLHF.

The gene calls are TRBV28 and TRBJ1-5, with a possible D match to TRBD1 (6 bases). V was clipped by 6 bases and J by 5 bases, with 11 bases between them. The CDR3 is 13 residues long. Germline V CDR1 and CDR2: MDHEN, SYDVKM. CDR3 protein: CASRIYRDQPQHF. The CDR3 DNA reads as TGTGCCAGCAGGATTTACAGGGATCAGCCCCAGCATTTT.

J is TRBJ2-5 and V is TRBV11-2, with TRBD2 matching over 10 bases. The CDR3 is made up of 14 amino acids. V dropped 3 bases and J dropped 13; count of bases not matched to a gene: 11. CDR1 SGHAT and CDR2 FQNNGV come from the germline V gene. CDR3: CASSLTQRGGAGYF. DNA of the CDR3: TGTGCCAGCAGCTTGACTCAGCGGGGGGGTGCTGGGTACTTC.

V gene TRBV6-4 combines with J gene TRBJ2-2, with no clear D. Germline V gene sequence: CDR1 MRHNA, CDR2 SNTAGT. The CDR3 sequence is 14 residues long. Trimming pared 6 bases from V and 0 bases from J, leaving 8 bases between. The CDR3 is CASRPAPNTGELFF. CDR3 nucleotide sequence: TGTGCCAGCAGACCGGCCCCGAACACCGGGGAGCTGTTTTTT.

The chain couples TRBV7-3 to TRBJ2-1; TRBD2 might be the D (6 bases). The V gene lost 0 bases and the J gene lost 6 bases, with 18 bases spanning the gap. The CDR3 extends over 17 amino acids. In germline, CDR1 is SGHTA, CDR2 FQGTGA. The CDR3 region is CASSLTGATRERNEQFF. CDR3 DNA sequence: TGTGCCAGCAGCTTAACCGGGGCGACTAGGGAACGCAATGAGCAGTTCTTC.

The chain recombines TRBV16 with TRBJ1-5; D is possibly TRBD1 (5 bases). Trimming cost V 3 bases and J 6 bases, with 24 bases left between them. The CDR3 totals 18 residues. Germline V gene data show CDR1 as KGHSY and CDR2 as FQNENV. The CDR3 loop reads CASSHRTLAGGNRQPQHF. In DNA, the CDR3 is TGTGCCAGCAGCCATCGGACCTTAGCGGGGGGTAATCGTCAGCCCCAGCATTTT. The whole variable domain, remainder taken from reference TRBV16 and TRBJ1-5, is GEEVAQTPKHLVRGEGQKAKLYCAPIKGHSYVFWYQQVLKNEFKFLISFQNENVFDETGMPKERFSAKCLPNSPCSLEIQATKLEDSAVYFCASSHRTLAGGNRQPQHFGDGTRLSIL.

This clone was detected only once. The genes are TRBV9 and TRBJ2-5; D is unresolved. The CDR3 is 15 residues long. Germline V gene data show CDR1 as SGDLS and CDR2 as YYNGEE. Trimming took 0 bases from V and 0 from J, leaving 9 bases between them. The CDR3, as DNA: TGTGCCAGCAGCGTAGTTGTGGGCTACCAAGAGACCCAGTACTTC. It translates to CASSVVVGYQETQYF.

The chain couples TRBV19 to TRBJ1-6; maybe TRBD1 (5 bases). The V and J ends lost 5 bases and 12 bases respectively, with 17 bases between them. Germline V CDR1 and CDR2: LNHDA, SQIVND (reference sequence). The CDR3 runs 14 residues. The CDR3 protein is CASSPRGGQGPLHF. The CDR3 DNA reads TGTGCCAGTAGTCCTCGGGGGGGTCAAGGACCCCTCCACTTT.

This sequence joins TRBV5-1 and TRBJ2-2; TRBD1 matches 7 bases. Per the germline V gene, CDR1 is SGHRS and CDR2 is YFSETQ. This CDR3 comprises 14 residues. The junction had 3 bases not matched to a gene; V was cut back by 0 bases and J by 7 bases. The CDR3 DNA reads as TGCGCCAGCAGCTTGGACAGGGGTGACGGGGAGCTGTTTTTT. Encoded protein: CASSLDRGDGELFF.

This sequence joins TRBV21-1 and TRBJ2-5; the table assigns TRBD1, which was not confirmed against the DNA. TRBV21-1 is a pseudogene locus. This CDR3 region has 23 residues. The chain's CDR3 is CASSKRGTRGGKPGQGFGETQYF. The DNA of the CDR3 is TGTGCCAGCAGCAAACGTGGGACACGGGGGGGTAAGCCGGGACAGGGTTTCGGGGAGACCCAGTACTTC.

The chain uses TRBV19 and TRBJ2-2; D not certain. Germline values: CDR1 LNHDA, CDR2 SQIVND (reference sequence). Trimming removed 2 bases at V and 6 bases at J, with 4 bases between. This CDR3 contains 12 residues. The CDR3 loop is CASSIYSGELFF. The CDR3 region has the DNA TGTGCCAGTAGTATATATTCCGGGGAGCTGTTTTTT.

V is TRBV7-2 and J is TRBJ2-2; TRBD2 matches 7 bases. This CDR3 spans 16 amino acids. V lost 5 bases and J lost 0; bases outside the gene matches: 6. In germline, CDR1 is SGHTA, CDR2 FQGNSA. CDR3 in DNA: TGTGCCAGCAGCCCCAGCGGGAACGCGAACACCGGGGAGCTGTTTTTT. It yields the protein CASSPSGNANTGELFF.

The chain employs TRBV7-2 and TRBJ1-1, with 8 bases matching TRBD1. The CDR3 totals 14 residues. The germline V gene encodes CDR1 SGHTA and CDR2 FQGNSA. The junction had 3 bases not matched to a gene; V was cut back by 5 bases and J by 1 base. The CDR3, as DNA: TGTGCCAGCAGCCAAGACAGGGGGAACACTGAAGCTTTCTTT. Protein: CASSQDRGNTEAFF.

V usage is TRBV5-1 and J usage is TRBJ2-7; 10 bases are a match to TRBD1. V lost 4 bases to trimming and J lost 2 bases; unmatched junction nucleotides: 9. The CDR3 totals 16 residues. Germline V gives CDR1 SGHRS, CDR2 YFSETQ. This CDR3 is CASSGGGQGSTYEQYF. CDR3 nucleotides: TGCGCCAGCAGCGGCGGGGGACAGGGGTCCACCTACGAGCAGTACTTC.

The chain uses TRBV5-1 and TRBJ2-7; tentatively, D is TRBD1 (6 bases). This CDR3 comprises 14 residues. Germline V gene data show CDR1 as SGHRS and CDR2 as YFSETQ. Trimming took 4 bases from V and 6 from J, leaving 17 bases between them. The CDR3 loop reads CASSPRDTLGEQYF. CDR3 nucleotide sequence: TGCGCCAGCAGCCCCCGGGACACCCTCGGCGAGCAGTACTTC.

This clone appeared a single time. The chain is built from TRBV12-1 and TRBJ2-7; the table's D call, TRBD2, has no DNA check behind it. TRBV12-1 is assigned pseudogene status. This CDR3 region has 18 residues. In DNA, the CDR3 is TGTGCCAGCAGCTTTCCTTCTCCCAAGACTAGCGGGGTCTACGAGCAGTACTTC. Translation gives CASSFPSPKTSGVYEQYF.

The chain employs TRBV19 and TRBJ1-6; D is possibly TRBD1 (6 bases). The CDR3 contains 19 residues. V gave up 3 bases and J gave up 0 bases, with 18 bases separating them. Germline loops: CDR1 LNHDA, CDR2 SQIVND (reference sequence). CDR3 sequence: CASSIYLGTRSSYNSPLHF. DNA for the CDR3: TGTGCCAGTAGTATCTACCTCGGGACAAGGAGCTCCTATAATTCACCCCTCCACTTT. Full variable domain (outside the CDR3, taken from reference TRBV19 and TRBJ1-6): DGGITQSPKYLFRKEGQNVTLSCEQNLNHDAMYWYRQDPGQGLRLIYYSQIVNDFQKGDIAEGYSVSREKKESFPLTVTSAQKNPTAFYLCASSIYLGTRSSYNSPLHFGNGTRLTVT.

This clone was seen only once. This chain connects TRBV13 to TRBJ2-7; TRBD1 matches at 8 bases. V lost 1 base, J lost 0 bases, and 5 bases stayed unmatched. The CDR3 has 16 residues. The germline CDR1 and CDR2 sequences are PRHDT and FYEKMQ (reference sequence). The CDR3 protein is CASSLARDRSSYEQYF. The CDR3 region has the DNA TGTGCCAGCAGCTTAGCCCGGGACAGGAGCTCCTACGAGCAGTACTTC. The whole variable domain, remainder taken from reference TRBV13 and TRBJ2-7, is AAGVIQSPRHLIKEKRETATLKCYPIPRHDTVYWYQQGPGQDPQFLISFYEKMQSDKGSIPDRFSAQQFSDYHSELNMSSLELGDSALYFCASSLARDRSSYEQYFGPGTRLTVT.